This T cell receptor beta chain was found in a study of CD8 T cells in Susac syndrome. RNA amounts of about 0.5 to 1 ug underwent reverse transcription with random hexamers. One entry per CDR3 protein, called by TCRdb with MiXCR from the immunoSEQ multiplex PCR reads. The data hold 100,000 to 150,000 distinct CDR3 sequences, with about 94% observed a single time. CD8+ and CD4+ blood T cells underwent TCR beta sequencing. The germline V gene has CDR1 KGHSH and CDR2 LQKENI. The ends lost 3 bases at V and 10 bases at J; junction bases unmatched: 22. CDR3 length: 19 residues. The sequencing sample was made of CD4+ T cells from PBMCs. This sequence originates from a human donor in good health. This sequence joins TRBV18 and TRBJ2-1; TRBD1 matches at 9 bases. The CDR3 DNA follows: TGTGCCAGCTCACCCGCCCAGGGACAGGGCCCGTCTGGTCGGGGGGAGCAGTTCTTC. It yields the protein CASSPAQGQGPSGRGEQFF.